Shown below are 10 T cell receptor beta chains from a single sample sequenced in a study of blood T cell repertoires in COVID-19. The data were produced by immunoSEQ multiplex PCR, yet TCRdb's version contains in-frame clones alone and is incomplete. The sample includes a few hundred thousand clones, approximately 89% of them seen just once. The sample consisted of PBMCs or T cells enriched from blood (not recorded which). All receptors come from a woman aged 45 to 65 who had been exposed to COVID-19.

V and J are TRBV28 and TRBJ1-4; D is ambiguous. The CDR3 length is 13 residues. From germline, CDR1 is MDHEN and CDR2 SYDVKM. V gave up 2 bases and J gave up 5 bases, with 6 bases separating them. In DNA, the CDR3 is TGTGCCAGCAGTTTACCCAAAAATGAAAAACTGTTTTTT. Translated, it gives CASSLPKNEKLFF.

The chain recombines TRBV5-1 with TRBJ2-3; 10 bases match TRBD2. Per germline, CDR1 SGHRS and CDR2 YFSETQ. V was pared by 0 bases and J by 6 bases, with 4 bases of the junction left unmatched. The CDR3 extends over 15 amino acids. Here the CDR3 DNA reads TGCGCCAGCAGCTTGGAGCTAGCGGGGGTTGATACGCAGTATTTT. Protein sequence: CASSLELAGVDTQYF. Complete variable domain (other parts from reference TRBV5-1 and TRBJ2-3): KAGVTQTPRYLIKTRGQQVTLSCSPISGHRSVSWYQQTPGQGLQFLFEYFSETQRNKGNFPGRFSGRQFSNSRSEMNVSTLELGDSALYLCASSLELAGVDTQYFGPGTRLTVL.

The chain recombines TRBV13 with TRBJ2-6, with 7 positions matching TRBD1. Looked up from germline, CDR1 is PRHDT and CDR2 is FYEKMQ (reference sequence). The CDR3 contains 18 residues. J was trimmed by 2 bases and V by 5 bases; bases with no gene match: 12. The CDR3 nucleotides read TGTGCCAGCAGCCCCCCCCGACAGGGAAGCCCTGGGGCCAACGTCCTGACTTTC. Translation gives CASSPPRQGSPGANVLTF.

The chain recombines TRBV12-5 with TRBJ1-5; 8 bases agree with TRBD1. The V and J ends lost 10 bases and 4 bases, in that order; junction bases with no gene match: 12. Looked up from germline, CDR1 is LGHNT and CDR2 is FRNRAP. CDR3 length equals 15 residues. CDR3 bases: TGTGCTAATCCCGCAGGGGGCGAAATGAATCAGCCCCAGCATTTT. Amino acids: CANPAGGEMNQPQHF.

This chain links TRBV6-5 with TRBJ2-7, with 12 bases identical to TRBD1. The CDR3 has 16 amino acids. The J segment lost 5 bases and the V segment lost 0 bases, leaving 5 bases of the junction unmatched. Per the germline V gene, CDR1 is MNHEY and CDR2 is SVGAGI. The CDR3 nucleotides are TGTGCCAGCAGTTACTCGAGGGGACAGGGGGCCCACGAGCAGTACTTC. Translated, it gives CASSYSRGQGAHEQYF.

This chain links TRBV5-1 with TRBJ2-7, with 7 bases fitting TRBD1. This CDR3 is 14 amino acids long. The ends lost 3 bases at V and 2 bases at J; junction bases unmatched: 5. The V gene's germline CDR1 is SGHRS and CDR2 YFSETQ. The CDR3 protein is CASSYRQGPYEQYF. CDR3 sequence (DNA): TGCGCCAGCAGCTACAGACAGGGACCCTACGAGCAGTACTTC.

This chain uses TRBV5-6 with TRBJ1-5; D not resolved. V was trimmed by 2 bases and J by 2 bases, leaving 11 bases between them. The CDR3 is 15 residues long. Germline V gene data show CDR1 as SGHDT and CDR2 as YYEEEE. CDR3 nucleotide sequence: TGTGCCAGCAGCTTATTATCCCAGGGCAATCAGCCCCAGCATTTT. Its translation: CASSLLSQGNQPQHF.

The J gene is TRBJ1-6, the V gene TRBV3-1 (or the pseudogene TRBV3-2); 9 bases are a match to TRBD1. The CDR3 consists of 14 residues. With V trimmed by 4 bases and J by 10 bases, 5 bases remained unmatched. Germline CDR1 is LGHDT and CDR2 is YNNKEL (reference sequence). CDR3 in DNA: TGTGCCAGCAGCCCACAGGGGGCTCGGTCACCCCTCCACTTT. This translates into CASSPQGARSPLHF.

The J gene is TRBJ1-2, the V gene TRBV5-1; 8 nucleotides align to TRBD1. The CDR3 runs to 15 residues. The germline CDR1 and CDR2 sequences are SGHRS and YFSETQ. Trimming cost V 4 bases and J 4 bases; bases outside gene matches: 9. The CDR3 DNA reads TGCGCCAGCAGCCCGTGGACAGGGCTGGGCTATGGCTACACCTTC. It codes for CASSPWTGLGYGYTF.

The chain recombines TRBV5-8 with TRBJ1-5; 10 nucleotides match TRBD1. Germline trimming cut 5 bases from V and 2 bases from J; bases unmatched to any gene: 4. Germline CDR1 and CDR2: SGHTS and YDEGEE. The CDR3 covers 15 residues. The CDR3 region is CASSSGTGGNQPQHF. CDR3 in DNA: TGTGCCAGCAGTTCAGGGACAGGGGGCAATCAGCCCCAGCATTTT.